Each of the 26 T cell receptor beta chains below was sequenced from the same sample in a study of T cell changes during pregnancy in multiple sclerosis. The assay was immunoSEQ multiplex PCR, and TCRdb's table has in-frame clones only and misses some. The table records some 23,000 clones, around nine tenths of them present only once. This sample comprised CD8+ T cells from peripheral blood mononuclear cells, obtained in the first trimester of pregnancy. These receptors all come from a female donor in good health, enrolled as a control in a pregnancy study.

This clone has a single count. V is TRBV23-1 and J is TRBJ2-4, with TRBD2 as a possible D gene (6 bases). TRBV23-1 is placed among ORFs of uncertain function. CDR3 length: 13 residues. The V gene lost 2 bases and the J gene lost 8 bases, with 10 bases spanning the gap. The CDR3 region is CASSQRERDIQYF. The CDR3 DNA sequence: TGCGCCAGCAGTCAACGGGAGCGGGACATTCAGTACTTC.

V and J are TRBV6-5 and TRBJ1-5; 9 nucleotides line up with TRBD1. V dropped 0 bases and J dropped 4; count of bases not matched to a gene: 1. CDR3 length: 15 residues. Germline values: CDR1 MNHEY, CDR2 SVGAGI. CDR3 DNA: TGTGCCAGCAGTTACTCGGGGACAGGGAATCAGCCCCAGCATTTT. Amino acids: CASSYSGTGNQPQHF.

V is TRBV4-1 and J is TRBJ2-3, with TRBD2 identical over 9 bases. With 1 base clipped from V and 1 base from J, the junction kept 6 bases outside the gene matches. Germline CDR1 MGHRA, CDR2 YSYEKL. This CDR3 spans 17 amino acids. CDR3 nucleotide sequence: TGCGCCAGCAGCCAAGGGGGGGCTAGCGGGGGCACAGATACGCAGTATTTT. Translated: CASSQGGASGGTDTQYF.

The V and J genes are TRBV2 and TRBJ2-3; 7 nucleotides match TRBD1. V lost 7 bases and J lost 0; bases outside the gene matches: 7. Germline V CDR1 and CDR2: SNHLY, FYNNEI. The CDR3 runs to 15 residues. CDR3 residues: CASIVGTASTDTQYF. The CDR3 region has the DNA TGTGCCAGCATCGTAGGGACAGCTAGCACAGATACGCAGTATTTT.

The gene calls are TRBV15 and TRBJ1-2; 11 bases are a match to TRBD1. The CDR3 consists of 13 residues. Germline-derived CDR1 and CDR2 are LNHNV and YYDKDF (reference sequence). J was trimmed by 7 bases and V by 8 bases; bases with no gene match: 6. The CDR3 protein is CATRGQGAFGYTF. The CDR3 nucleotides are TGTGCCACCCGTGGACAGGGGGCTTTTGGCTACACCTTC.

The V and J genes are TRBV6-1 and TRBJ2-7; 7 bases agree with TRBD1. Trimming took 2 bases from V and 2 from J; bases not matched to a gene: 6. CDR1 MNHNS and CDR2 SASEGT come from the germline V gene. The CDR3 is 15 amino acids. In nucleotides, the CDR3 is TGTGCCAGCAGTGAAATCGGGACAGCTACCTACGAGCAGTACTTC. Translation: CASSEIGTATYEQYF.

The chain is built from TRBV5-5 and TRBJ2-7, with a tentative D call TRBD2 (6 bases). Germline CDR1 reads SGHKS; CDR2 reads YYEKEE (reference sequence). Between the trimmed V and J ends, which lost 0 bases and 2 bases, there was a span of 12 bases. This CDR3 is 15 amino acids long. The CDR3 loop reads CASSLDLGGPYEQYF. For the CDR3, the DNA is TGTGCCAGCAGCTTGGATCTGGGAGGTCCCTACGAGCAGTACTTC.

This chain links TRBV4-1 with TRBJ2-1; 9 nucleotides match TRBD1. Germline lookup yields CDR1 MGHRA and CDR2 YSYEKL. J was trimmed by 6 bases and V by 4 bases; bases with no gene match: 4. There are 14 residues in the CDR3. The DNA of the CDR3 is TGCGCCAGCAGCCTCGGACAGGGGTTCAATGAGCAGTTCTTC. Translation: CASSLGQGFNEQFF.

The V and J genes are TRBV5-4 and TRBJ1-1; 7 nucleotides line up with TRBD1. After removal of 0 bases from V and 1 base from J, the junction contained 3 bases not matched to a gene. This CDR3 comprises 15 residues. Germline loops: CDR1 SGHNT, CDR2 YYREEE (reference sequence). CDR3 in amino acids: CASSLGQGGNTEAFF. The CDR3 region has the DNA TGTGCCAGCAGCTTGGGACAGGGTGGGAACACTGAAGCTTTCTTT.

CDR3 in DNA: TGCGCCAGCAGCCAAGAAGGGACGGGAGGCTACGAGCAGTACTTC. This encodes CASSQEGTGGYEQYF. The chain couples TRBV4-3 to TRBJ2-7; 7 nucleotides match TRBD2. J was trimmed by 3 bases and V by 0 bases; bases with no gene match: 5. The CDR3 runs to 15 residues. CDR1 is LGHNA and CDR2 is YSLEER in the germline V gene.

The rearrangement links TRBV7-9 to TRBJ2-3, with 8 bases lining up with TRBD1. This CDR3 spans 15 amino acids. Germline V gene sequence: CDR1 SEHNR, CDR2 FQNEAQ (reference sequence). V gave up 5 bases and J gave up 7 bases; unmatched junction bases: 11. CDR3 protein: CASSDRGKGLNTQYF. The CDR3 coding sequence is TGTGCCAGCAGCGACAGGGGTAAAGGGTTAAATACGCAGTATTTT. Complete variable domain (other parts from reference TRBV7-9 and TRBJ2-3): DTGVSQNPRHKITKRGQNVTFRCDPISEHNRLYWYRQTLGQGPEFLTYFQNEAQLEKSRLLSDRFSAERPKGSFSTLEIQRTEQGDSAMYLCASSDRGKGLNTQYFGPGTRLTVL.

This clone was seen just once. The chain has TRBV6-4 and TRBJ2-3, with a tentative D call TRBD2 (7 bases). Trimming removed 3 bases from V and 5 bases from J, with 12 bases in between. CDR1 is MRHNA, CDR2 SNTAGT, per germline. The CDR3 runs to 14 residues. The CDR3 reads CASSEKGGEDTQYF. CDR3 DNA: TGTGCCAGCAGTGAGAAGGGGGGGGAAGATACGCAGTATTTT.

The chain has TRBV4-3 and TRBJ2-6, with 8 nucleotides matching TRBD2. CDR1 and CDR2 from the germline V gene are LGHNA and YSLEER. The V and J ends lost 1 base and 0 bases, in that order; junction bases with no gene match: 2. The CDR3 contains 17 residues. The CDR3 loop is CASSQAGGSSGANVLTF. DNA for the CDR3: TGCGCCAGCAGCCAAGCGGGAGGGAGCTCTGGGGCCAACGTCCTGACTTTC.

The CDR3 bases are TGTGCCAGCAGCTTCTCCAGGGGCCCGCTGAACGAGCAGTACTTC. It specifies CASSFSRGPLNEQYF. This chain joins TRBV7-8 and TRBJ2-7; possible D gene TRBD1, 6 bases. Trimming shortened V by 3 bases and J by 5 bases, and 17 bases separated the two germline ends. Germline CDR1 reads SGHVS; CDR2 reads FQNEAQ. This CDR3 region has 15 residues. Filled out from reference TRBV7-8 and TRBJ2-7, the complete variable domain reads GAGVSQSPRYKVAKRGQDVALRCDPISGHVSLFWYQQALGQGPEFLTYFQNEAQLDKSGLPSDRFFAERPEGSVSTLKIQRTQQEDSAVYLCASSFSRGPLNEQYFGPGTRLTVT.

The chain joins TRBV5-1 to TRBJ2-3; 8 positions match TRBD2. CDR1 and CDR2 from the germline V gene are SGHRS and YFSETQ. Trimming cost V 3 bases and J 2 bases; bases outside gene matches: 8. This CDR3 comprises 16 residues. The CDR3 spells CASSYGTSDPTDTQYF. The CDR3 bases are TGCGCCAGCAGCTACGGGACTAGTGATCCCACAGATACGCAGTATTTT.

The chain couples TRBV4-1 to TRBJ1-2, with TRBD1 matching 11 bases. CDR1 and CDR2 (germline): MGHRA, YSYEKL. CDR3 length: 15 residues. J gave up 4 bases and V 10 bases, and 11 bases lay outside the gene matches. CDR3: CATEQGQGAGYGYTF. The CDR3 DNA is TGCGCCACCGAGCAAGGACAGGGGGCAGGCTATGGCTACACCTTC.

The chain employs TRBV19 and TRBJ1-1, with 8 bases lining up with TRBD1. Trimming cost V 5 bases and J 2 bases; bases outside gene matches: 4. This CDR3 is 14 amino acids long. CDR1 is LNHDA, CDR2 SQIVND, per germline (reference sequence). CDR3 region: CASSFGQGNTEAFF. The CDR3 region has the DNA TGTGCCAGTAGTTTCGGACAGGGAAACACTGAAGCTTTCTTT.

The J gene is TRBJ2-5, the V gene TRBV7-9, with 13 bases fitting TRBD2. Trimming cost V 5 bases and J 3 bases; bases outside gene matches: 6. The V gene's germline CDR1 is SEHNR and CDR2 FQNEAQ (reference sequence). The CDR3 has 16 amino acids. CDR3 sequence (DNA): TGTGCCAGCAGCCGGTGGACTAGCGGGGGTGAAGAGACCCAGTACTTC. It codes for CASSRWTSGGEETQYF.

The chain carries TRBV29-1 and TRBJ1-1; D might be TRBD1 (5 bases). The V gene lost 1 base and the J gene lost 7 bases, with 7 bases spanning the gap. The CDR3 covers 11 residues. CDR1 is SQVTM and CDR2 is ANQGSEA in the germline V gene. Here the CDR3 DNA reads TGCAGCGTTGAAGGCGGGGGTGAAGCTTTCTTT. Its protein product is CSVEGGGEAFF.

This chain's CDR3 is CASSPRTGEGEQYF. As DNA, the CDR3 is TGTGCCAGCTCACCCCGGACAGGGGAAGGCGAGCAGTACTTC. This rearrangement joins TRBV18 to TRBJ2-7; 9 nucleotides agree with TRBD1. The ends lost 3 bases at V and 6 bases at J; junction bases unmatched: 6. Germline CDR1 reads KGHSH; CDR2 reads LQKENI. The CDR3 length is 14 residues.

The chain is built from TRBV28 and TRBJ2-7; maybe TRBD1 (5 bases). Germline lookup yields CDR1 MDHEN and CDR2 SYDVKM. With 6 bases removed from V and 2 bases from J, the gap between germline ends came to 14 bases. CDR3 length equals 14 residues. The CDR3 is CASSSRVATYEQYF. The CDR3, as DNA: TGTGCCAGCAGCAGCAGGGTCGCGACCTACGAGCAGTACTTC.

V gene TRBV6-1 combines with J gene TRBJ1-2, with D maybe TRBD1 (5 bases). The CDR3 is 14 residues long. Per germline, CDR1 MNHNS and CDR2 SASEGT. Between the trimmed V and J ends, which lost 3 bases and 3 bases, there was a span of 11 bases. The CDR3 reads CASSEEGTYYGYTF. CDR3 bases: TGTGCCAGCAGTGAGGAGGGGACGTACTATGGCTACACCTTC.

The CDR3, as DNA: TGTGCCAGCAGTTGCCAGGGGGCAGACGGCTACACCTTC. It is translated as CASSCQGADGYTF. The rearrangement uses TRBV6-5 and TRBJ1-2, with 8 bases that match TRBD1. There are 13 residues in the CDR3. The ends lost 4 bases at V and 8 bases at J; junction bases unmatched: 6. In germline, CDR1 is MNHEY, CDR2 SVGAGI.

The chain couples TRBV28 to TRBJ1-4, with 9 bases identical to TRBD1. The V and J ends lost 11 bases and 9 bases, in that order; junction bases with no gene match: 4. Germline V gene sequence: CDR1 MDHEN, CDR2 SYDVKM. The CDR3 length is 11 residues. CDR3 residues: CAVGQGQKLFF. DNA for the CDR3: TGTGCCGTGGGACAGGGACAAAAACTGTTTTTT.

The chain has TRBV5-4 and TRBJ2-2, with D maybe TRBD1 (5 bases). Germline V gives CDR1 SGHNT, CDR2 YYREEE (reference sequence). Between the trimmed V and J ends, which lost 1 base and 5 bases, there was a span of 9 bases. The CDR3 covers 14 residues. Written as DNA, the CDR3 is TGTGCCAGCAGCTTGACCACAGGTACCGGGGAGCTGTTTTTT. Its protein is CASSLTTGTGELFF.

This chain joins TRBV30 and TRBJ2-7, with 9 bases identical to TRBD1. V lost 5 bases, J lost 4 bases, and 6 bases stayed unmatched. The CDR3 extends over 13 amino acids. Per the germline V gene, CDR1 is GTSNPN and CDR2 is SVGIG (reference sequence). CDR3 nucleotides: TGTGCCTGGGGTACAGGGGGCCCGTACGAGCAGTACTTC. This sequence encodes CAWGTGGPYEQYF. The full variable domain, with the rest looked up from reference TRBV30 and TRBJ2-7, is SQTIHQWPATLVQPVGSPLSLECTVEGTSNPNLYWYRQAAGRGLQLLFYSVGIGQISSEVPQNLSASRPQDRQFILSSKKLLLSDSGFYLCAWGTGGPYEQYFGPGTRLTVT.